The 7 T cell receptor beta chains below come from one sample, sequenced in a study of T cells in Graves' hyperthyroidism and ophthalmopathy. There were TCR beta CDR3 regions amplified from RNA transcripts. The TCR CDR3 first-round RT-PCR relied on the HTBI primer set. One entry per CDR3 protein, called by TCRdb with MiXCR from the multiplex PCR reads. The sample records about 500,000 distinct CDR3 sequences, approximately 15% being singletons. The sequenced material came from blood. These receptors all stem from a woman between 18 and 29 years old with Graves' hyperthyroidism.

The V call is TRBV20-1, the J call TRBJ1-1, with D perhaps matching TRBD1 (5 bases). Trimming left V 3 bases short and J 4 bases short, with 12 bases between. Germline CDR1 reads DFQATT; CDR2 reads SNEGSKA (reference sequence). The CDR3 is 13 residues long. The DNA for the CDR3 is TGCAGTGCTAGCCCAGGGAAGGTCACTGAAGCTTTCTTT. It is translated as CSASPGKVTEAFF.

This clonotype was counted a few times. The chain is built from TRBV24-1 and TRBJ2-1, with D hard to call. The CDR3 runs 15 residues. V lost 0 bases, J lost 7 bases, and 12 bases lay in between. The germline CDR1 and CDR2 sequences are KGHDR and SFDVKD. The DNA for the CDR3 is TGTGCCACCAGTGATTTGGGCAGTGACTTAAATGAGCAGTTCTTC. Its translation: CATSDLGSDLNEQFF.

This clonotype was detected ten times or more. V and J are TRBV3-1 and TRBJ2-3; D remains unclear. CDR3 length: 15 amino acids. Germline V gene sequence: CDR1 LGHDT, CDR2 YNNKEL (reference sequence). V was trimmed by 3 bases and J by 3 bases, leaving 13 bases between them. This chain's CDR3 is CASSQGKARTDTQYF. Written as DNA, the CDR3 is TGTGCCAGCAGCCAGGGGAAGGCACGGACAGATACGCAGTATTTT.

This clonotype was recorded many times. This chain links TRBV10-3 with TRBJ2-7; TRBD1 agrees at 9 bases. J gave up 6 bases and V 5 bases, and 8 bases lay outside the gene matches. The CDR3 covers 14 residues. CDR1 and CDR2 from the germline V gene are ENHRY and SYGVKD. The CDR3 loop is CAISPGTGISEQYF. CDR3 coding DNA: TGTGCCATCAGTCCCGGGACAGGGATCTCCGAGCAGTACTTC.

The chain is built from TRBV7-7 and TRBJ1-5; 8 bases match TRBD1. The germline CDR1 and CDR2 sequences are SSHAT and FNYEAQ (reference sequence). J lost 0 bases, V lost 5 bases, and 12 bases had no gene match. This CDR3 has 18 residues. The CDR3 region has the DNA TGTGCCAGCAGCCGTTTTGTGGGACAGGATTATAGCAATCAGCCCCAGCATTTT. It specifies CASSRFVGQDYSNQPQHF.

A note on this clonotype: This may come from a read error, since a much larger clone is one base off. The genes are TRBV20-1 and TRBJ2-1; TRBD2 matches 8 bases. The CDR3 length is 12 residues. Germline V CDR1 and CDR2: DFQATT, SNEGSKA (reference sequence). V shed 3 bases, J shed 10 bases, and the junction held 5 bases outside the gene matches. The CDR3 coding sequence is TGCAGTGCTAGCGGGGGGGGGGACGAGCAGTTCTTC. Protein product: CSASGGGDEQFF.

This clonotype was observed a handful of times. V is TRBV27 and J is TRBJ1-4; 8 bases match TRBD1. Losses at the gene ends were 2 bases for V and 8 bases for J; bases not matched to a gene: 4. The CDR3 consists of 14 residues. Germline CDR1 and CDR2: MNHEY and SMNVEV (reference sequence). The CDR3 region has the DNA TGTGCCAGCAGTTTAAAGGACAGGGACGAAAAACTGTTTTTT. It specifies CASSLKDRDEKLFF.